This entry describes one TCR beta chain. These data belong to a study of cytomegalovirus exposure and HLA in healthy donors. PCR involved 60 Vbeta and 13 Jbeta primers. Profiling relied on immunoSEQ multiplex PCR, and the TCRdb table lists in-frame clones only, not all of them. Seen here are some 110,000 clones, around 75% observed once, and the top ten hold roughly 0.9%. Trimming removed 5 bases from V and 0 bases from J, with 20 bases in between. Per germline, CDR1 SGHDN and CDR2 FVKESK. The CDR3 length is 18 residues. The origin of this receptor is a woman in her twenties or thirties in good health and CMV-seronegative. This chain links TRBV14 with TRBJ1-5; D unresolved. The sequencing sample was made of PBMCs. The CDR3 is CASSWSWVSPYSNQPQHF. In nucleotides, the CDR3 is TGTGCCAGCAGCTGGAGCTGGGTCAGCCCTTATAGCAATCAGCCCCAGCATTTT.